One and the same sample provided the 9 T cell receptor beta chains below, sequenced in a study of blood T cell repertoires in COVID-19. Libraries were prepared by immunoSEQ multiplex PCR; TCRdb keeps only in-frame clonotypes and omits some of them. The sample has 68,000 or so clones; roughly 80% are singletons. The specimen was peripheral blood. The receptor source for this set is a human donor in a cohort sampled during active COVID-19.

CDR3 protein: CASSQTDGRNEKLFF. CDR3 sequence (DNA): TGTGCCAGCAGCCAAACCGACGGCAGGAATGAAAAACTGTTTTTT. V gene TRBV11-2 combines with J gene TRBJ1-4; no firm D call. This CDR3 contains 15 residues. V shed 5 bases and J shed 5 bases, with 15 bases lying between them. The V gene's germline CDR1 is SGHAT and CDR2 FQNNGV.

The rearrangement uses TRBV28 and TRBJ1-5; D perhaps matches TRBD1 (6 bases). CDR3 size: 12 residues. In germline, CDR1 is MDHEN, CDR2 SYDVKM. V dropped 8 bases and J dropped 4 bases, with 9 bases sitting between them. The CDR3 loop reads CASGGANQPQHF. The CDR3 region has the DNA TGTGCCAGCGGGGGGGCAAATCAGCCCCAGCATTTT. The full variable domain, in which reference TRBV28 and TRBJ1-5 provide the parts outside the CDR3, is DVKVTQSSRYLVKRTGEKVFLECVQDMDHENMFWYRQDPGLGLRLIYFSYDVKMKEKGDIPEGYSVSREKKERFSLILESASTNQTSMYLCASGGANQPQHFGDGTRLSIL.

The chain recombines TRBV3-1 (or the pseudogene TRBV3-2) with TRBJ2-5; tentative D call: TRBD2 (5 bases). This CDR3 region has 15 residues. Trimming took off 3 bases at V and 4 bases at J, with 15 bases between the two ends. From germline, CDR1 is LGHDT and CDR2 YNNKEL (reference sequence). CDR3 sequence reads: CASSQVEANRETQYF. Written as DNA, the CDR3 is TGTGCCAGCAGCCAGGTGGAGGCCAACCGAGAGACCCAGTACTTC.

V usage is TRBV3-1 (or the pseudogene TRBV3-2) and J usage is TRBJ1-1, with 7 bases aligning to TRBD1. In germline, CDR1 is LGHDT, CDR2 YNNKEL (reference sequence). CDR3 size: 13 residues. The J segment lost 8 bases and the V segment lost 4 bases, leaving 7 bases of the junction unmatched. CDR3 in amino acids: CASSLTGPAEAFF. CDR3 nucleotides: TGTGCCAGCAGCCTGACAGGGCCCGCCGAAGCTTTCTTT.

The chain is built from TRBV10-2 and TRBJ1-5, with 7 bases aligning to TRBD1. The CDR3 runs 14 residues. The junction had 3 bases not matched to a gene; V was cut back by 3 bases and J by 4 bases. Germline loops: CDR1 WSHSY, CDR2 SAAADI. The CDR3, as DNA: TGCGCCAGCAGTGACGACAGGGCGAATCAGCCCCAGCATTTT. It encodes CASSDDRANQPQHF.

The V call is TRBV24-1, the J call TRBJ2-1, with 10 nucleotides matching TRBD2. This CDR3 comprises 19 residues. With 4 bases clipped from V and 0 bases from J, the junction kept 11 bases outside the gene matches. Germline CDR1 and CDR2: KGHDR and SFDVKD. The CDR3 sequence: CATSDPRTSGKTSYNEQFF. The CDR3 DNA reads TGTGCCACCAGTGACCCTAGGACTAGCGGAAAAACCTCCTACAATGAGCAGTTCTTC.

The CDR3 protein is CASSRSGRDSGNTIYF. The CDR3, as DNA: TGTGCCAGCAGCCGCTCAGGGAGGGACTCTGGAAACACCATATATTTT. The chain recombines TRBV27 with TRBJ1-3; D is perhaps TRBD1 (5 bases). Trimming stripped 6 bases from V and 0 bases from J, with 15 bases between. CDR3 length equals 16 residues. The germline V gene has CDR1 MNHEY and CDR2 SMNVEV (reference sequence).

This chain joins TRBV3-1 (or the pseudogene TRBV3-2) and TRBJ2-1, with 14 bases aligning to TRBD2. V lost 0 bases and J lost 7; bases outside the gene matches: 8. This CDR3 region has 18 residues. Per germline, CDR1 LGHDT and CDR2 YNNKEL (reference sequence). The CDR3 nucleotides read TGTGCCAGCAGCCAAGATGTGGGACTAGCGGGAGTGCGGAATGAGCAGTTCTTC. Protein sequence: CASSQDVGLAGVRNEQFF.

V usage is TRBV28 and J usage is TRBJ2-2; D is perhaps TRBD2 (5 bases). Germline V gene data show CDR1 as MDHEN and CDR2 as SYDVKM. Trimming took 5 bases from V and 8 from J, leaving 12 bases between them. The CDR3 loop spans 13 amino acids. The CDR3: CASSRTEYGELFF. For the CDR3, the DNA is TGTGCCAGCAGTCGGACTGAGTATGGGGAGCTGTTTTTT. Filled out from reference TRBV28 and TRBJ2-2, the complete variable domain reads DVKVTQSSRYLVKRTGEKVFLECVQDMDHENMFWYRQDPGLGLRLIYFSYDVKMKEKGDIPEGYSVSREKKERFSLILESASTNQTSMYLCASSRTEYGELFFGEGSRLTVL.